These 6 T cell receptor beta chains came from one sample sequenced in a study of shared clonotypes between healthy human individuals. The repertoire was sequenced with immunoSEQ multiplex PCR; TCRdb's copy has only in-frame clones and lacks some. The table has about 2.4 million clones, 80% to 95% seen once. The sequencing input was naive CD4+ T cells from PBMCs. Specified subset: CD45RA+ positively selected. The receptors shown here come from a young man in good health. Some clones in this sample may be carry-over from other donors' samples.

This chain connects TRBV30 to TRBJ1-2; perhaps TRBD1 as D (6 bases). CDR1 and CDR2 (germline): GTSNPN, SVGIG (reference sequence). The V end was cut by 1 base, the J end by 6 bases, with 12 bases between. This CDR3 contains 13 residues. The CDR3 DNA follows: TGTGCCTGGAGTGCTGGGGGGCGTCATGGCTACACCTTC. Translating gives CAWSAGGRHGYTF. Combining the CDR3 with reference TRBV30 and TRBJ1-2 gives the whole variable domain SQTIHQWPATLVQPVGSPLSLECTVEGTSNPNLYWYRQAAGRGLQLLFYSVGIGQISSEVPQNLSASRPQDRQFILSSKKLLLSDSGFYLCAWSAGGRHGYTFGSGTRLTVV.

The genes are TRBV11-1 and TRBJ2-7, with TRBD1 as a possible D gene (6 bases). The CDR3 extends over 12 amino acids. Germline assignment: CDR1 SGHAT and CDR2 FQDESV (reference sequence). With 6 bases removed from V and 3 bases from J, the gap between germline ends came to 9 bases. CDR3 coding DNA: TGTGCCAGCAGAACGGACAGCTACGAGCAGTACTTC. It encodes CASRTDSYEQYF.

This clone was observed once. CDR3 in amino acids: CASSVQAGATYNEQFF. As DNA, the CDR3 is TGTGCCAGCAGCGTTCAAGCGGGAGCGACCTACAATGAGCAGTTCTTC. The chain combines TRBV9 with TRBJ2-1, with 8 bases identical to TRBD2. This CDR3 has 16 amino acids. Per the germline V gene, CDR1 is SGDLS and CDR2 is YYNGEE. Trimming cost V 2 bases and J 2 bases; bases outside gene matches: 6.

The chain couples TRBV7-8 to TRBJ1-2; the match to TRBD1 covers 9 bases. Germline CDR1 reads SGHVS; CDR2 reads FQNEAQ. V lost 5 bases and J lost 3; bases outside the gene matches: 4. The CDR3 sequence is 14 residues long. This CDR3 is CASSAQGADYGYTF. The CDR3 coding sequence is TGTGCCAGCAGCGCACAGGGGGCGGACTATGGCTACACCTTC. Complete variable domain (other parts from reference TRBV7-8 and TRBJ1-2): GAGVSQSPRYKVAKRGQDVALRCDPISGHVSLFWYQQALGQGPEFLTYFQNEAQLDKSGLPSDRFFAERPEGSVSTLKIQRTQQEDSAVYLCASSAQGADYGYTFGSGTRLTVV.

V usage is TRBV19 and J usage is TRBJ2-3; D not certain. There are 12 residues in the CDR3. Germline-derived CDR1 and CDR2 are LNHDA and SQIVND (reference sequence). V gave up 5 bases and J gave up 3 bases, with 6 bases separating them. DNA for the CDR3: TGTGCCAGTAGTCCAGAGACAGATACGCAGTATTTT. Residues: CASSPETDTQYF.

Worth noting for this clone: Other DNA sequences in the same sample also yield this CDR3. The chain has TRBV19 and TRBJ2-7; no definite D call. The CDR3 contains 13 residues. V was shortened by 4 bases and J by 0 bases, with 7 bases between the two germline ends. Germline lookup yields CDR1 LNHDA and CDR2 SQIVND (reference sequence). CDR3 protein: CASSRTDSYEQYF. Written as DNA, the CDR3 is TGTGCCAGTAGTAGAACGGACTCCTACGAGCAGTACTTC.